The rows below give T cell receptor beta chains drawn from one sample of a study of blood T cells in healthy people across ages. TCRdb ran MiXCR on the 5' RACE reads and lists one entry per CDR3 protein. The sample lists about 1.5 million distinct CDR3 sequences; 42% were seen once. The sample taken for sequencing was blood. The receptors were sampled from a woman under 30 in good health. Both conserved end residues are part of each CDR3.

J gene: TRBJ2-3; V gene: TRBV20-1; CDR3 protein: CSETGRELRFTDTQYF
J gene: TRBJ2-3; V gene: TRBV12-3/TRBV12-4; CDR3 protein: CASSLDRLAGLSTDTQYF
J gene: TRBJ1-1; V gene: TRBV11-2; CDR3 protein: CASSLEETEAFF
J gene: TRBJ2-1; V gene: TRBV7-2; CDR3 protein: CASSLAPLDYNEQFF
J gene: .; V gene: TRBV14; CDR3 protein: CASSHLDRGPYEQYF
J gene: TRBJ2-1; V gene: TRBV2; CDR3 protein: CACSVLLYGDEQFF
J gene: TRBJ2-3; V gene: TRBV27; CDR3 protein: CASSLAGGPSLSDTQYF
J gene: TRBJ2-3; V gene: TRBV28; CDR3 protein: CASEGGEVTDTQYF
J gene: TRBJ2-7; V gene: TRBV29-1; CDR3 protein: CSVAQGPSYEQYF
J gene: TRBJ1-2; V gene: TRBV7-2; CDR3 protein: CASSLVPGYYGYTF
J gene: TRBJ2-6; V gene: TRBV9; CDR3 protein: CASSVAHLGGGANVLTF
J gene: TRBJ1-5; V gene: TRBV20-1; CDR3 protein: CSATRRGQPQHF
J gene: TRBJ2-1; V gene: TRBV4-2; CDR3 protein: CASSQDLGLAGNEQFF
J gene: TRBJ2-5; V gene: TRBV5-1; CDR3 protein: CASSPNRKTIIFNEQYF
J gene: TRBJ1-1; V gene: TRBV20-1; CDR3 protein: CSAREGHPNTEAFF
J gene: TRBJ2-5; V gene: TRBV6-1; CDR3 protein: CASTKKRPTLDRAIRRETQYF
J gene: TRBJ2-7; V gene: TRBV12-3/TRBV12-4; CDR3 protein: CARRYTGSYEQYF